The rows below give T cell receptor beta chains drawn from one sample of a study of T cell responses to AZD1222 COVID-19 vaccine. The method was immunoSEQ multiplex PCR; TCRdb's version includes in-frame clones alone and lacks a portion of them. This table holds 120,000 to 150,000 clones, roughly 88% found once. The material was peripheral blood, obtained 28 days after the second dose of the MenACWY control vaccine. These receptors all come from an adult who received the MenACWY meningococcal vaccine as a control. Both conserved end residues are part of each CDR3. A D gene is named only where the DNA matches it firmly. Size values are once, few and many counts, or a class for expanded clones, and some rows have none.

cdr3_aa: CASSTGGANYGYTF; cdr3_nt: TGTGCCAGCAGTACAGGGGGTGCTAACTATGGCTACACCTTC; clone_size: NA; d_call: TRBD1; v_call: TRBV7-9; j_call: TRBJ1-2
cdr3_aa: CASSPGQLNTEAFF; cdr3_nt: TGTGCCAGCAGCCCGGGACAGTTGAACACTGAAGCTTTCTTT; clone_size: NA; d_call: TRBD1; v_call: TRBV7-2; j_call: TRBJ1-1
cdr3_aa: CASSLLRDTPLHF; cdr3_nt: TGTGCCAGCAGTCTCCTCCGGGACACTCCCCTCCACTTT; clone_size: NA; d_call: NA; v_call: TRBV12-3/TRBV12-4; j_call: TRBJ1-6
cdr3_aa: CASSFQHSYEQYF; cdr3_nt: TGTGCCAGCAGCTTTCAACATTCCTACGAGCAGTACTTC; clone_size: NA; d_call: NA; v_call: TRBV11-3; j_call: TRBJ2-7
cdr3_aa: CASSQLTGHNSFSYEQYF; cdr3_nt: TGCGCCAGCAGCCAACTTACGGGACACAACTCTTTCTCCTACGAGCAGTACTTC; clone_size: NA; d_call: NA; v_call: TRBV4-1; j_call: TRBJ2-7
cdr3_aa: CASSWTGALNYGYTF; cdr3_nt: TGCGCCAGCAGCTGGACAGGGGCCCTTAACTATGGCTACACCTTC; clone_size: NA; d_call: TRBD1; v_call: TRBV5-1; j_call: TRBJ1-2
cdr3_aa: CASSGRSGGGNTIYF; cdr3_nt: TGCGCCAGCAGCGGCCGATCAGGAGGAGGAAACACCATATATTTT; clone_size: few; d_call: NA; v_call: TRBV4-1; j_call: TRBJ1-3
cdr3_aa: CASSAGVDSWRVYEQYF; cdr3_nt: TGTGCCAGCAGCGCCGGGGTTGACAGCTGGAGGGTGTACGAGCAGTACTTC; clone_size: NA; d_call: NA; v_call: TRBV9; j_call: TRBJ2-7
cdr3_aa: CAISEPGQTNTGELFF; cdr3_nt: TGTGCCATCAGTGAACCTGGACAGACGAACACCGGGGAGCTGTTTTTT; clone_size: NA; d_call: NA; v_call: TRBV10-3; j_call: TRBJ2-2
cdr3_aa: CASRLQPNTEAFF; cdr3_nt: TGTGCCAGCAGATTACAGCCTAACACTGAAGCTTTCTTT; clone_size: NA; d_call: NA; v_call: TRBV3-1/TRBV3-2; j_call: TRBJ1-1
cdr3_aa: CASSVGGQGSYEQYF; cdr3_nt: TGTGCCAGCAGCGTAGGGGGACAGGGGAGCTACGAGCAGTACTTC; clone_size: NA; d_call: TRBD1; v_call: TRBV9; j_call: TRBJ2-7
cdr3_aa: CASSQTGNGYTF; cdr3_nt: TGTGCCAGCAGTCAGACAGGGAACGGCTACACCTTC; clone_size: NA; d_call: TRBD1; v_call: TRBV28; j_call: TRBJ1-2
cdr3_aa: CASSYQNPKLFF; cdr3_nt: TGTGCCAGCAGTTACCAGAACCCAAAACTGTTTTTT; clone_size: NA; d_call: NA; v_call: TRBV6-6; j_call: TRBJ1-4
cdr3_aa: CASSPGVMGTEAFF; cdr3_nt: TGCGCCAGCAGCCCGGGGGTAATGGGCACTGAAGCTTTCTTT; clone_size: NA; d_call: NA; v_call: TRBV5-1; j_call: TRBJ1-1
cdr3_aa: CASSVANTEAFF; cdr3_nt: TGTGCCAGCAGCGTAGCGAACACTGAAGCTTTCTTT; clone_size: NA; d_call: NA; v_call: TRBV9; j_call: TRBJ1-1
cdr3_aa: CASSQMDRGPNYGYTF; cdr3_nt: TGTGCCAGCAGCCAAATGGACAGAGGCCCTAACTATGGCTACACCTTC; clone_size: NA; d_call: NA; v_call: TRBV14; j_call: TRBJ1-2
cdr3_aa: CASSSRQGRGNQPQHF; cdr3_nt: TGTGCCAGCAGTTCGAGACAGGGGAGAGGCAATCAGCCCCAGCATTTT; clone_size: NA; d_call: TRBD1; v_call: TRBV28; j_call: TRBJ1-5
cdr3_aa: CASSFLSGGLSTGELFF; cdr3_nt: TGTGCCAGCAGCTTTCTCAGTGGGGGGTTGAGCACCGGGGAGCTGTTTTTT; clone_size: NA; d_call: NA; v_call: TRBV11-3; j_call: TRBJ2-2
cdr3_aa: CASSLAPGGVNEQFF; cdr3_nt: TGCGCCAGCAGCTTGGCACCAGGGGGCGTAAATGAGCAGTTCTTC; clone_size: NA; d_call: TRBD1; v_call: TRBV5-1; j_call: TRBJ2-1
cdr3_aa: CASSQLILAGGHGGNEQFF; cdr3_nt: TGTGCCAGCAGTCAGCTTATTCTAGCGGGAGGCCACGGAGGCAATGAGCAGTTCTTC; clone_size: NA; d_call: TRBD2; v_call: TRBV11-2; j_call: TRBJ2-1
cdr3_aa: CASSQRGQGVYEQYF; cdr3_nt: TGTGCCAGCAGCCAGAGGGGGCAGGGGGTCTACGAGCAGTACTTC; clone_size: NA; d_call: TRBD1; v_call: TRBV6-5; j_call: TRBJ2-7
cdr3_aa: CASSLQVRKGKGEQYF; cdr3_nt: TGTGCCAGCAGTTTACAGGTCCGGAAAGGGAAGGGCGAGCAGTACTTC; clone_size: NA; d_call: NA; v_call: TRBV28; j_call: TRBJ2-7
cdr3_aa: CASSGFLAGTGTDTQYF; cdr3_nt: TGCGCCAGCAGCGGGTTTCTAGCGGGGACGGGCACAGATACGCAGTATTTT; clone_size: NA; d_call: TRBD2; v_call: TRBV5-1; j_call: TRBJ2-3
cdr3_aa: CASSVLRPGQGEKLFF; cdr3_nt: TGTGCCAGCAGTGTTCTCCGCCCGGGCCAAGGGGAAAAACTGTTTTTT; clone_size: NA; d_call: NA; v_call: TRBV2; j_call: TRBJ1-4
cdr3_aa: CASSEADRDNSPLHF; cdr3_nt: TGTGCCAGCAGTGAAGCAGACAGAGATAATTCACCCCTCCACTTT; clone_size: NA; d_call: NA; v_call: TRBV2; j_call: TRBJ1-6
cdr3_aa: CASGPRGLGTEAFF; cdr3_nt: TGTGCCAGCGGTCCCAGGGGGCTTGGCACTGAAGCTTTCTTT; clone_size: once; d_call: TRBD1; v_call: TRBV27; j_call: TRBJ1-1
cdr3_aa: CASSYGGEPGTEAFF; cdr3_nt: TGTGCCAGCAGCTATGGGGGGGAGCCCGGCACTGAAGCTTTCTTT; clone_size: NA; d_call: NA; v_call: TRBV5-4; j_call: TRBJ1-1
cdr3_aa: CASSAGQGFPEAFF; cdr3_nt: TGTGCCAGCAGCGCGGGACAGGGATTCCCTGAAGCTTTCTTT; clone_size: NA; d_call: TRBD1; v_call: TRBV2; j_call: TRBJ1-1
cdr3_aa: CASSLTFGGEPQHF; cdr3_nt: NA; clone_size: NA; d_call: NA; v_call: TRBV5-1; j_call: TRBJ1-5
cdr3_aa: CASSAGTGRNTEAFF; cdr3_nt: TGTGCCAGCAGCGCAGGGACAGGTCGGAACACTGAAGCTTTCTTT; clone_size: NA; d_call: TRBD1; v_call: TRBV9; j_call: TRBJ1-1
cdr3_aa: CASSQQGTNQPQHF; cdr3_nt: TGTGCCAGCAGTCAACAGGGGACGAATCAGCCCCAGCATTTT; clone_size: NA; d_call: TRBD1; v_call: TRBV6-6; j_call: TRBJ1-5
cdr3_aa: CASSLAGIFRQGWNTEAFF; cdr3_nt: TGTGCCAGCAGCTTAGCCGGAATTTTTCGGCAGGGCTGGAACACTGAAGCTTTCTTT; clone_size: NA; d_call: NA; v_call: TRBV11-3; j_call: TRBJ1-1
cdr3_aa: CASSGGGQGKENTIYF; cdr3_nt: TGTGCCAGCAGCGGGGGGGGACAGGGCAAGGAAAACACCATATATTTT; clone_size: NA; d_call: TRBD1; v_call: TRBV5-4; j_call: TRBJ1-3
cdr3_aa: CASSIVGQGLSRTGELFF; cdr3_nt: TGTGCCAGTAGTATCGTCGGACAGGGGCTTTCTCGAACCGGGGAGCTGTTTTTT; clone_size: NA; d_call: TRBD1; v_call: TRBV19; j_call: TRBJ2-2
cdr3_aa: CASSGSRHDGYTF; cdr3_nt: TGTGCCAGCAGTGGCTCCCGTCATGATGGCTACACCTTC; clone_size: NA; d_call: NA; v_call: TRBV2; j_call: TRBJ1-2
cdr3_aa: CASSLFPSGIVYEQYF; cdr3_nt: TGTGCCAGCAGTTTATTCCCCTCGGGGATCGTCTACGAGCAGTACTTC; clone_size: NA; d_call: NA; v_call: TRBV27; j_call: TRBJ2-7
cdr3_aa: CASSTSGYTEAFF; cdr3_nt: TGTGCCAGTAGTACTTCAGGGTACACTGAAGCTTTCTTT; clone_size: NA; d_call: NA; v_call: TRBV19; j_call: TRBJ1-1
cdr3_aa: CATWTLSSYNSPLHF; cdr3_nt: TGTGCCACCTGGACCCTGAGCTCCTATAATTCACCCCTCCACTTT; clone_size: NA; d_call: NA; v_call: TRBV6-5; j_call: TRBJ1-6
cdr3_aa: CASSFGTHLTGELFF; cdr3_nt: TGTGCCAGTAGTTTCGGGACCCATCTTACCGGGGAGCTGTTTTTT; clone_size: NA; d_call: NA; v_call: TRBV19; j_call: TRBJ2-2
cdr3_aa: CASSGDLYRGSNQPQHF; cdr3_nt: TGTGCCAGCAGTGGGGACCTTTACCGCGGAAGCAATCAGCCCCAGCATTTT; clone_size: NA; d_call: NA; v_call: TRBV2; j_call: TRBJ1-5
cdr3_aa: CASSSPTGTNIQYF; cdr3_nt: TGTGCCAGCAGTTCGCCGACAGGGACGAACATTCAGTACTTC; clone_size: NA; d_call: TRBD1; v_call: TRBV28; j_call: TRBJ2-4
cdr3_aa: CASSSATRHRGEQYF; cdr3_nt: TGTGCCAGCAGTTCCGCGACCAGGCACCGCGGGGAGCAGTACTTC; clone_size: few; d_call: NA; v_call: TRBV6-5; j_call: TRBJ2-7
cdr3_aa: CASSRRTGDTEAFF; cdr3_nt: TGTGCCAGCAGCCGAAGGACGGGGGACACTGAAGCTTTCTTT; clone_size: NA; d_call: NA; v_call: TRBV3-1/TRBV3-2; j_call: TRBJ1-1
cdr3_aa: CASNLRDRGQPQHF; cdr3_nt: TGTGCCAGTAACCTCCGGGACAGGGGGCAGCCCCAGCATTTT; clone_size: NA; d_call: TRBD1; v_call: TRBV19; j_call: TRBJ1-5
cdr3_aa: CASSPPGQVTHGYGYTF; cdr3_nt: TGTGCCAGCAGTCCCCCGGGACAGGTCACCCACGGCTATGGCTACACCTTC; clone_size: NA; d_call: TRBD1; v_call: TRBV6-2/TRBV6-3; j_call: TRBJ1-2
cdr3_aa: CASSLKRQTIQETQYF; cdr3_nt: TGTGCCAGCAGCTTAAAGAGGCAGACGATCCAAGAGACCCAGTACTTC; clone_size: NA; d_call: NA; v_call: TRBV7-9; j_call: TRBJ2-5
cdr3_aa: CTSSQDGDPSSQETQYF; cdr3_nt: TGCACCAGCAGCCAAGATGGGGATCCGTCAAGCCAAGAGACCCAGTACTTC; clone_size: once; d_call: NA; v_call: TRBV1; j_call: TRBJ2-5
cdr3_aa: CASSFQGNYGYTF; cdr3_nt: TGTGCCAGCAGCTTTCAGGGTAACTATGGCTACACCTTC; clone_size: NA; d_call: NA; v_call: TRBV5-6; j_call: TRBJ1-2
cdr3_aa: CASSLDRLIGPPSGTEAFF; cdr3_nt: TGTGCCAGCAGCTTAGATCGACTAATTGGACCCCCCAGTGGAACTGAAGCTTTCTTT; clone_size: NA; d_call: NA; v_call: TRBV11-3; j_call: TRBJ1-1
cdr3_aa: CASSVLPGADGELFF; cdr3_nt: TGTGCCAGCAGCGTATTGCCGGGAGCGGACGGGGAGCTGTTTTTT; clone_size: NA; d_call: NA; v_call: TRBV9; j_call: TRBJ2-2
cdr3_aa: CASSPDRGRINEQFF; cdr3_nt: TGTGCCAGCTCGCCGGACAGGGGGCGGATCAATGAGCAGTTCTTC; clone_size: NA; d_call: TRBD1; v_call: TRBV18; j_call: TRBJ2-1
cdr3_aa: CASSGYSGYGYTF; cdr3_nt: TGTGCCAGCAGCGGATACAGTGGCTATGGCTACACCTTC; clone_size: NA; d_call: NA; v_call: TRBV9; j_call: TRBJ1-2
cdr3_aa: CASSQDRPGSPSNYGYTF; cdr3_nt: TGCGCCAGCAGCCAAGATCGGCCGGGGTCCCCGTCTAACTATGGCTACACCTTC; clone_size: NA; d_call: NA; v_call: TRBV4-1; j_call: TRBJ1-2
cdr3_aa: CASSLQGADTEAFF; cdr3_nt: TGTGCCAGCAGCTTACAGGGGGCCGACACTGAAGCTTTCTTT; clone_size: NA; d_call: TRBD1; v_call: TRBV7-3; j_call: TRBJ1-1
cdr3_aa: CASSQGDTGELFF; cdr3_nt: TGTGCCAGCAGCCAAGGGGACACCGGGGAGCTGTTTTTT; clone_size: NA; d_call: NA; v_call: TRBV3-1/TRBV3-2; j_call: TRBJ2-2